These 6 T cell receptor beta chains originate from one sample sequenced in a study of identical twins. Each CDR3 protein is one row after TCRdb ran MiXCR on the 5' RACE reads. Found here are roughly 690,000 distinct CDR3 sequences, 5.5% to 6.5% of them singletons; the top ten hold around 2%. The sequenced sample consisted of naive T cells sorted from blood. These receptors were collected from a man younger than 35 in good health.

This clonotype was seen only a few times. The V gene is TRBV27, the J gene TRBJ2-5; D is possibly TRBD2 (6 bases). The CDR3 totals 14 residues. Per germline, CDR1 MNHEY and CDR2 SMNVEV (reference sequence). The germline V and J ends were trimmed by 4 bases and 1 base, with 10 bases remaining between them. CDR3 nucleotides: TGTGCCAGCAGTTGGCGGGACCCCCAAGAGACCCAGTACTTC. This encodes CASSWRDPQETQYF.

The chain's CDR3 is CASTPEEQLAGKQFF. In DNA form, the CDR3 reads TGTGCCAGCACCCCAGAGGAGCAGCTAGCGGGGAAACAGTTCTTC. This chain uses TRBV7-9 with TRBJ2-1; 9 nucleotides align to TRBD2. This CDR3 contains 15 residues. Germline CDR1 SEHNR, CDR2 FQNEAQ (reference sequence). The V segment lost 7 bases and the J segment 13 bases; nucleotides outside the gene matches: 17.

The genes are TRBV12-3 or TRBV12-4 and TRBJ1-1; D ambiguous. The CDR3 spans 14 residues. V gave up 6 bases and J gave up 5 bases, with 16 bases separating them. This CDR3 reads CASRPPGRGTEAFF. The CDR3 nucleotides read TGTGCCAGCAGGCCGCCGGGCCGGGGAACTGAAGCTTTCTTT.

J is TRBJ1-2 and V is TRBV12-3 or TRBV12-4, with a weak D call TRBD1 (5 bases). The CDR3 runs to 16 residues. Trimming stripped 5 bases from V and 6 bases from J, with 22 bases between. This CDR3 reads CASSPGLRGGVNGYTF. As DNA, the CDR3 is TGTGCCAGCAGTCCGGGGTTACGGGGGGGAGTAAATGGCTACACCTTC.

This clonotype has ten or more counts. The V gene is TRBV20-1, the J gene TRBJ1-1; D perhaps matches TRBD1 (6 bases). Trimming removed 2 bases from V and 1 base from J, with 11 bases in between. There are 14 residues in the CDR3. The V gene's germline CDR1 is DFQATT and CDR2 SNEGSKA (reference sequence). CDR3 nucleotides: TGCAGTGCTAGAACGGGGGCGAGGAACACTGAAGCTTTCTTT. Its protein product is CSARTGARNTEAFF.

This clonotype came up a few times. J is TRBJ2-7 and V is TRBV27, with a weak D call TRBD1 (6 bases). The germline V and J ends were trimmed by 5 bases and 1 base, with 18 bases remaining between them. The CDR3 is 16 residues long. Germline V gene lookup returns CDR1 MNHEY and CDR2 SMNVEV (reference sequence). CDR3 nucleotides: TGTGCCAGCAGTCGTCACTCGGGAACAGGGTCCTACGAGCAGTACGTC. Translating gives CASSRHSGTGSYEQYV.